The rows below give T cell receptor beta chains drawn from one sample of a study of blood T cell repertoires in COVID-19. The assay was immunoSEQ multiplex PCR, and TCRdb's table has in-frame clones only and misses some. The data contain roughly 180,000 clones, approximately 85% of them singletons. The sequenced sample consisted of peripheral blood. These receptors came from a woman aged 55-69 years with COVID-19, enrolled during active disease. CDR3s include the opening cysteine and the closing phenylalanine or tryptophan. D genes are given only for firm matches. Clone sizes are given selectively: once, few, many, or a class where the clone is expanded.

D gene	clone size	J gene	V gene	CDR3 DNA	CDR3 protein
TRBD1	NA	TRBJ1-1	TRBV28	TGTGCCAGCAGTTTACCCTCAGGACAGGGCGCTGAAGCTTTCTTT	CASSLPSGQGAEAFF
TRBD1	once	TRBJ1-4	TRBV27	TGTGCCAGCAGTCCGTCTTTATACGGGACAGGGGTTCGAGGGAATGAAAAACTGTTTTTT	CASSPSLYGTGVRGNEKLFF
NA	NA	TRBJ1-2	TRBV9	TGTGCCAGCAGCGCGACAGCTATCTTAAACTATGGCTACACCTTC	CASSATAILNYGYTF
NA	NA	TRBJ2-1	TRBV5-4	TGTGCCAGCAGCTTGAGGGGGGGCTCCTACAATGAGCAGTTCTTC	CASSLRGGSYNEQFF
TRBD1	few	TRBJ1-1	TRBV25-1	TGTGCCAGCAGTGCCATAGGGGGCTTATCTGAAGCTTTCTTT	CASSAIGGLSEAFF
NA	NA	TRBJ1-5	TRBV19	TGTGCCAGTAGTACAACGGGCGGGGGAGGTAATCAGCCCCAGCATTTT	CASSTTGGGGNQPQHF
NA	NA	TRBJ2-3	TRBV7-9	TGTGCCATCCTTCGTGCGGGAAACACAGATACGCAGTATTTT	CAILRAGNTDTQYF
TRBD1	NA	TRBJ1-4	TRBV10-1	TGCGCCAGCAGTGAGTCGGGGACAGATAATGAAAAACTGTTTTTT	CASSESGTDNEKLFF
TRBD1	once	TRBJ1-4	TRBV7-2	TGTGCCAGCAGCTGGAGGACAGGGAACGGTGAAAAACTGTTTTTT	CASSWRTGNGEKLFF
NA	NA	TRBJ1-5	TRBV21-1	TGTGCCAGCAGCAGTTCCTCAGCGAGCAATCAGCCCCAGCATTTT	CASSSSSASNQPQHF
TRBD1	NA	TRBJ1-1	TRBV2	TGTGCCAGCAGGGAAGGGGGCAGCGCTGAAGCTTTCTTT	CASREGGSAEAFF
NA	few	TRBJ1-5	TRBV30	TGTGCCTGGCGCGCGACTCAGCACCAGCCCCAGCATTTT	CAWRATQHQPQHF
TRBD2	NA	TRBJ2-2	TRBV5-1	TGCGCCAGCAGCTTGTTCGGGCTAGCGGGGAACACCGGGGAGCTGTTTTTT	CASSLFGLAGNTGELFF
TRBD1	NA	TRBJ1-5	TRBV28	TGTGCCAGTAAAAGGGGGCAGATTGTTGGGGTTGATCAGCCCCAGCATTTT	CASKRGQIVGVDQPQHF
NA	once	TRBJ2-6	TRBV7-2	TGTGCCAGCAGCATACTAAGCTTCACTGGGGCCAACGTCCTGACTTTC	CASSILSFTGANVLTF
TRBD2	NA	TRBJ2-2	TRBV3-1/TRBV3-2	TGTGCCAGCAGCCAACAAGATTGGAGACTAGCAGTGAACACCGGGGAGCTGTTTTTT	CASSQQDWRLAVNTGELFF
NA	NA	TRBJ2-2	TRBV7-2	TGTGCCAGCAGTAGACTAGGTTCGAACACCGGGGAGCTGTTTTTT	CASSRLGSNTGELFF
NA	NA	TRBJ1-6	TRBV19	TGTGCCAGTAGTGACACGGGGAGTTCACCCCTCCACTTT	CASSDTGSSPLHF
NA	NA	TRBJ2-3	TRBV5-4	TGTGCCAGCAGCTTGCCCGGGGTGGGGATATCAGATACGCAGTATTTT	CASSLPGVGISDTQYF
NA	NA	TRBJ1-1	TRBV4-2	TGTGCCAGCAGCCAAGACCGCCGGGCAAGGGGGACTGAAGCTTTCTTT	CASSQDRRARGTEAFF
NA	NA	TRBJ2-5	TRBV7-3	TGTGCCAGCAGCTTATTCGGGGATCGAGAGACCCAGTACTTC	CASSLFGDRETQYF
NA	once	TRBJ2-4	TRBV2	TGTGCCAGCAAAGAACGGGAAGAAGCGGGCAAAAACATTCAGTACTTC	CASKEREEAGKNIQYF
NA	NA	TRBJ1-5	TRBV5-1	TGCGCCAGCAGCCCAGGTTCGGGGGGCGCCTATCAGCCCCAGCATTTT	CASSPGSGGAYQPQHF
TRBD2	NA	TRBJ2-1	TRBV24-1	TGTGCCACCAGTGATTTGGGGCTAGCGGGGAATTACAATGAGCAGTTCTTC	CATSDLGLAGNYNEQFF
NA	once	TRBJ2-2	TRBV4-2	TGTGCCAGCAGCCAAGATGCGTCAATTCGGGGGGAGCTGTTTTTT	CASSQDASIRGELFF
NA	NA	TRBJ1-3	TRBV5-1	TGCGCCAGCAGCTTGGAGTCCATCTGGCGAAACACCATATATTTT	CASSLESIWRNTIYF
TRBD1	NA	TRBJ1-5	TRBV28	TGTGCCAGCAGCCGGGACAGGGTGCATCAGCCCCAGCATTTT	CASSRDRVHQPQHF
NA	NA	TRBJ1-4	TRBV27	TGTGCCAGCAGTTTCCGCCACAGAGCTAATGAAAAACTGTTTTTT	CASSFRHRANEKLFF
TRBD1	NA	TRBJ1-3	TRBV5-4	TGTGCCAGCAGCTTGGACAGCAGGGGGTTCGACACCATATATTTT	CASSLDSRGFDTIYF
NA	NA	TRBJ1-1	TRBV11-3	TGTGCCAGCAGCTTGGGCCGTGAAGCTTTCTTT	CASSLGREAFF
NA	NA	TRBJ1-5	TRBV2	TGTGCCAGCAGTGGGGCCCAGCCCCTTTGGAATCAGCCCCAGCATTTT	CASSGAQPLWNQPQHF
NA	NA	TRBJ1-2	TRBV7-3	TGTGCCAGCAGCCCGAGGGTGGGGGCAGGAGGCTACACCTTC	CASSPRVGAGGYTF
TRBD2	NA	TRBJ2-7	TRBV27	TGTGCCAGCAGTTTAAGGACTAGATACGAGCAGTACTTC	CASSLRTRYEQYF
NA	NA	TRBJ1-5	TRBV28	TGTGCCAGCAGTGCAAGGACACGATTTTATAGCAATCAGCCCCAGCATTTT	CASSARTRFYSNQPQHF
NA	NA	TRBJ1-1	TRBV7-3	TGTGCCAGCAGCGCAGGGACATGGGTGAACACTGAAGCTTTCTTT	CASSAGTWVNTEAFF
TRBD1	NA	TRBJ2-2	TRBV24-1	TGTGCCACCAGTGATTTCCGCCGGGACAGGGCATGGACCGGGGAGCTGTTTTTT	CATSDFRRDRAWTGELFF
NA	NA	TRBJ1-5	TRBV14	TGTGCCAGCAGCCAGTTCGGGGGGAATCAGCCCCAGCATTTT	CASSQFGGNQPQHF
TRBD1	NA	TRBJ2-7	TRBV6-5	TGTGCCAGCAGTACATCCGAGACAGGGGGCCACGAGCAGTACTTC	CASSTSETGGHEQYF
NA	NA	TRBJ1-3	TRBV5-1	TGCGCCAGCAGCGGCGAAGGAGGGATGTTTGGAAACACCATATATTTT	CASSGEGGMFGNTIYF
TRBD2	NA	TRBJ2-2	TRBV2	TGTGCCAGCAGTGTAACCGGGACTAGCGGGTCTCCTCCGAACACCGGGGAGCTGTTTTTT	CASSVTGTSGSPPNTGELFF
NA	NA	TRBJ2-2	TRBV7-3	TGTGCCAGCAGCTTTCAGGGGTCGGGTAACACCGGGGAGCTGTTTTTT	CASSFQGSGNTGELFF
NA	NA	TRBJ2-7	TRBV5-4	TGTGCCAGCAGCTTGACAGAGCTCTCCGAGCAGTACTTC	CASSLTELSEQYF